This passage covers 20 T cell receptor beta chains from one sample sequenced in a study of tumor-infiltrating lymphocytes in localized non-small cell lung cancer. The repertoire was sequenced with immunoSEQ multiplex PCR; TCRdb's copy has only in-frame clones and lacks some. The sample contains some 10,000 clones, approximately 60% of which appear only once. The sequenced material came from uninvolved lung tissue not adjacent to the tumor. These receptors all come from a human donor with non-small cell lung cancer.

This clone was detected only a few times. The gene calls are TRBV15 and TRBJ1-1, with 8 bases fitting TRBD1. Trimming removed 1 base from V and 0 bases from J; junction bases left unmatched: 1. The CDR3 is made up of 15 amino acids. Germline CDR1 reads LNHNV; CDR2 reads YYDKDF (reference sequence). The CDR3 bases are TGTGCCACCAGCAGAGGGGACAGGTTGAACACTGAAGCTTTCTTT. Protein product: CATSRGDRLNTEAFF.

The V and J genes are TRBV6-5 and TRBJ1-4; maybe TRBD1 (5 bases). V lost 6 bases, J lost 4 bases, and 9 bases lay in between. Per the germline V gene, CDR1 is MNHEY and CDR2 is SVGAGI. The CDR3 totals 13 residues. The CDR3 sequence: CASSGGGNEKLFF. The CDR3, as DNA: TGTGCCAGCAGCGGGGGGGGTAATGAAAAACTGTTTTTT.

The chain links TRBV28 to TRBJ2-3; D ambiguous. The CDR3 has 16 residues. V was pared by 4 bases and J by 7 bases, with 21 bases between. In germline, CDR1 is MDHEN, CDR2 SYDVKM. CDR3 DNA: TGTGCCAGCAGTTCGCCCTTAAACTACCTTTCTAATACGCAGTATTTT. Translated, it gives CASSSPLNYLSNTQYF.

A word on this clone: One end of the junction does not line up with germline, which may come from a read error. The rearrangement links TRBV28 to TRBJ1-2; a weak D match, TRBD1 (5 bases). In germline, CDR1 is MDHEN, CDR2 SYDVKM. The CDR3 consists of 17 residues. CDR3 in DNA: TGTGCCAGCAGTTTATCTCGAAGCGACAGAAATAACTATGGCCACACCTTC. It is translated as CASSLSRSDRNNYGHTF.

This clone showed up just once. The chain couples TRBV19 to TRBJ1-1; TRBD1 might be the D (6 bases). Germline V gives CDR1 LNHDA, CDR2 SQIVND (reference sequence). The CDR3 totals 14 residues. V lost 2 bases and J lost 5, with 12 bases in between. DNA of the CDR3: TGTGCCAGTAGTATAAGGGGGGCGAGGACTGAAGCTTTCTTT. Amino acids: CASSIRGARTEAFF.

V gene TRBV6-1 combines with J gene TRBJ1-2; D gene uncertain. V lost 3 bases to trimming and J lost 5 bases, with 7 bases between them. The germline V gene encodes CDR1 MNHNS and CDR2 SASEGT. The CDR3 is 12 residues long. The DNA for the CDR3 is TGTGCCAGCAGTGATCCGGTTTATGGCTACACCTTC. Its translation: CASSDPVYGYTF.

In its sample, this clone was seen a few times. This rearrangement joins TRBV6-1 to TRBJ1-1, with D possibly matching TRBD1 (5 bases). The CDR3 covers 15 residues. CDR1 is MNHNS and CDR2 is SASEGT in the germline V gene. Trimming left V 4 bases short and J 1 base short, with 13 bases between. The CDR3 here is CASSALGGGNTEAFF. DNA of the CDR3: TGTGCCAGCAGTGCGCTGGGGGGAGGGAACACTGAAGCTTTCTTT.

This chain connects TRBV6-4 to TRBJ1-5, with D tentatively TRBD1 (6 bases). This CDR3 is 15 amino acids long. V was trimmed by 3 bases and J by 5 bases, leaving 14 bases between them. Germline values: CDR1 MRHNA, CDR2 SNTAGT. The CDR3 reads CASSEGAPGYQPQHF. CDR3 sequence (DNA): TGTGCCAGCAGTGAGGGGGCCCCGGGATATCAGCCCCAGCATTTT.

This chain connects TRBV7-3 to TRBJ1-3, with D unresolved. CDR3 length: 13 residues. CDR1 and CDR2 from the germline V gene are SGHTA and FQGTGA. V was pared by 5 bases and J by 4 bases, with 9 bases between. CDR3 sequence reads: CASSTSQGNTIYF. CDR3 DNA sequence: TGTGCCAGCAGCACGAGTCAAGGAAACACCATATATTTT.

The rearrangement joins TRBV10-3 to TRBJ2-3; weak D call: TRBD1 (6 bases). Looked up from germline, CDR1 is ENHRY and CDR2 is SYGVKD. CDR3 length equals 13 residues. V was pared by 10 bases and J by 4 bases, with 15 bases between. The CDR3 is CASKDTGPDTQYF. CDR3 nucleotide sequence: TGTGCCAGCAAGGATACAGGGCCAGATACGCAGTATTTT.

The gene calls are TRBV6-1 and TRBJ2-2, with 8 bases lining up with TRBD1. The trim removed 3 bases at V and 7 bases at J, leaving 7 bases unmatched. Germline CDR1 is MNHNS and CDR2 is SASEGT. This CDR3 has 15 amino acids. The CDR3 loop reads CASSEAGGWSGELFF. For the CDR3, the DNA is TGTGCCAGCAGTGAGGCAGGGGGCTGGAGCGGGGAGCTGTTTTTT.

V usage is TRBV6-5 and J usage is TRBJ2-7; no definite D call. V lost 3 bases and J 3 bases, leaving 12 bases between the germline ends. The CDR3 has 14 amino acids. Germline V CDR1 and CDR2: MNHEY, SVGAGI. The CDR3 DNA reads as TGTGCCAGCAGTTATCGGGCCAGGAACTACGAGCAGTACTTC. Amino acids: CASSYRARNYEQYF.

The chain recombines TRBV11-2 with TRBJ2-7; TRBD2 matches 8 bases. The junction had 14 bases not matched to a gene; V was cut back by 5 bases and J by 2 bases. CDR1 and CDR2 from the germline V gene are SGHAT and FQNNGV. This CDR3 spans 17 amino acids. The CDR3 spells CASSIRLTGTRPYEQYF. In DNA form, the CDR3 reads TGTGCCAGCAGCATTCGTCTTACCGGGACTAGACCCTACGAGCAGTACTTC.

The chain is built from TRBV15 and TRBJ1-1; D is ambiguous. This CDR3 has 12 amino acids. The V gene's germline CDR1 is LNHNV and CDR2 YYDKDF (reference sequence). Trimming cost V 4 bases and J 9 bases, with 12 bases left between them. CDR3 amino acids: CATSNSGIQAFF. The CDR3 coding sequence is TGTGCCACCAGCAACAGCGGGATCCAAGCTTTCTTT.

J is TRBJ1-3 and V is TRBV7-3; D unresolved. V dropped 5 bases and J dropped 0 bases, with 11 bases sitting between them. The V gene's germline CDR1 is SGHTA and CDR2 FQGTGA. The CDR3 loop spans 15 amino acids. The chain's CDR3 is CASSIPGSSGNTIYF. The CDR3 DNA reads as TGTGCCAGCAGCATTCCAGGCTCCTCTGGAAACACCATATATTTT.

The chain uses TRBV5-5 and TRBJ2-7; TRBD2 is a possible D gene (6 bases). With 4 bases removed from V and 3 bases from J, the gap between germline ends came to 20 bases. Looked up from germline, CDR1 is SGHKS and CDR2 is YYEKEE (reference sequence). The CDR3 consists of 16 residues. Here the CDR3 DNA reads TGTGCCAGCAGCCCCGGCGGGGACCTTGTCCGCTACGAGCAGTACTTC. As protein: CASSPGGDLVRYEQYF.

This chain uses TRBV4-1 with TRBJ1-4, with TRBD1 identical over 11 bases. Looked up from germline, CDR1 is MGHRA and CDR2 is YSYEKL. Unmatched junction bases numbered 7, after V lost 2 bases and J lost 8 bases. This CDR3 contains 16 residues. The CDR3 DNA reads as TGCGCCAGCAGCCAATCTGGACAGGGGGCGCAGGAAAAACTGTTTTTT. It encodes CASSQSGQGAQEKLFF.

The chain links TRBV9 to TRBJ1-2, with 10 bases lining up with TRBD1. V lost 2 bases to trimming and J lost 3 bases; unmatched junction nucleotides: 7. The CDR3 spans 16 residues. CDR1 SGDLS and CDR2 YYNGEE come from the germline V gene. Here the CDR3 DNA reads TGTGCCAGCAGCGTTGAGGGGGGACAGGGGTACTATGGCTACACCTTC. As protein: CASSVEGGQGYYGYTF.

The J gene is TRBJ2-1, the V gene TRBV2, with D possibly being TRBD1 (6 bases). Germline CDR1 is SNHLY and CDR2 is FYNNEI. The CDR3 is made up of 15 amino acids. V lost 1 base to trimming and J lost 10 bases, with 17 bases between them. CDR3 DNA sequence: TGTGCCAGCAGTGAAGTTGGAGAGGGGACAAGCGAGCAGTTCTTC. Encoded protein: CASSEVGEGTSEQFF.

This clone was observed a handful of times. This chain links TRBV2 with TRBJ1-6, with 9 bases matching TRBD1. The CDR3 has 13 residues. V was clipped by 5 bases and J by 8 bases; unmatched bases: 1. The V gene's germline CDR1 is SNHLY and CDR2 FYNNEI. This CDR3 reads CASSTGGHSPLHF. The CDR3 nucleotides are TGTGCCAGCAGTACAGGGGGCCATTCACCCCTCCACTTT.